This T cell receptor beta chain was profiled in a study of cytomegalovirus exposure and HLA in healthy donors. From germline, CDR1 is MRHNA and CDR2 SNTAGT. The CDR3 covers 10 residues. Between the trimmed V and J ends, which lost 9 bases and 7 bases, there was a span of 7 bases. 13 Jbeta primers and 60 Vbeta primers were used for the PCR. The table came from immunoSEQ multiplex PCR; TCRdb's copy has only in-frame clones and leaves some out. The profile shows some 170,000 clones, over 75% of them singletons. Study-level points and caveats: Published work reported that the classifier diagnosed cytomegalovirus status with high specificity and sensitivity. When analyzed later, a missense DCLRE1C variant was found to be linked to TCR beta V- and J-gene trimming.

Comments on this clone: Its antigen is unidentified.

What was sequenced was PBMCs. The TCR comes from a man aged 40-55 years in good health and CMV-seropositive. V and J are TRBV6-4 and TRBJ1-3; D uncertain. CDR3 sequence: CARGQNTIYF. CDR3 nucleotide sequence: TGTGCCAGGGGCCAGAACACCATATATTTT.